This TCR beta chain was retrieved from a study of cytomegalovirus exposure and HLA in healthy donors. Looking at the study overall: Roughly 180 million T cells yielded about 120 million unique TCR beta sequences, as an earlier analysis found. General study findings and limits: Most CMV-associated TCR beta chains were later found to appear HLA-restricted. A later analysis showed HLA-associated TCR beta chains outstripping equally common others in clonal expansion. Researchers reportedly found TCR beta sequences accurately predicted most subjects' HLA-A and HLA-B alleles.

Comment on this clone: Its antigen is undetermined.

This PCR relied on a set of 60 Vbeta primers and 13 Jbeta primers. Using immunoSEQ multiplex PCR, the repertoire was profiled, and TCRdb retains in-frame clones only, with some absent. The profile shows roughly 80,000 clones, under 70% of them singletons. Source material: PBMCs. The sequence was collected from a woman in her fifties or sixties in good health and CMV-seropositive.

The CDR3: CAWSLVTDTQYF. The CDR3 coding sequence is TGTGCCTGGAGTTTAGTTACAGATACGCAGTATTTT. J is TRBJ2-3 and V is TRBV30; D ambiguous. The CDR3 totals 12 residues. Germline lookup yields CDR1 GTSNPN and CDR2 SVGIG (reference sequence). Trimming shortened V by 2 bases and J by 3 bases, and 6 bases separated the two germline ends.